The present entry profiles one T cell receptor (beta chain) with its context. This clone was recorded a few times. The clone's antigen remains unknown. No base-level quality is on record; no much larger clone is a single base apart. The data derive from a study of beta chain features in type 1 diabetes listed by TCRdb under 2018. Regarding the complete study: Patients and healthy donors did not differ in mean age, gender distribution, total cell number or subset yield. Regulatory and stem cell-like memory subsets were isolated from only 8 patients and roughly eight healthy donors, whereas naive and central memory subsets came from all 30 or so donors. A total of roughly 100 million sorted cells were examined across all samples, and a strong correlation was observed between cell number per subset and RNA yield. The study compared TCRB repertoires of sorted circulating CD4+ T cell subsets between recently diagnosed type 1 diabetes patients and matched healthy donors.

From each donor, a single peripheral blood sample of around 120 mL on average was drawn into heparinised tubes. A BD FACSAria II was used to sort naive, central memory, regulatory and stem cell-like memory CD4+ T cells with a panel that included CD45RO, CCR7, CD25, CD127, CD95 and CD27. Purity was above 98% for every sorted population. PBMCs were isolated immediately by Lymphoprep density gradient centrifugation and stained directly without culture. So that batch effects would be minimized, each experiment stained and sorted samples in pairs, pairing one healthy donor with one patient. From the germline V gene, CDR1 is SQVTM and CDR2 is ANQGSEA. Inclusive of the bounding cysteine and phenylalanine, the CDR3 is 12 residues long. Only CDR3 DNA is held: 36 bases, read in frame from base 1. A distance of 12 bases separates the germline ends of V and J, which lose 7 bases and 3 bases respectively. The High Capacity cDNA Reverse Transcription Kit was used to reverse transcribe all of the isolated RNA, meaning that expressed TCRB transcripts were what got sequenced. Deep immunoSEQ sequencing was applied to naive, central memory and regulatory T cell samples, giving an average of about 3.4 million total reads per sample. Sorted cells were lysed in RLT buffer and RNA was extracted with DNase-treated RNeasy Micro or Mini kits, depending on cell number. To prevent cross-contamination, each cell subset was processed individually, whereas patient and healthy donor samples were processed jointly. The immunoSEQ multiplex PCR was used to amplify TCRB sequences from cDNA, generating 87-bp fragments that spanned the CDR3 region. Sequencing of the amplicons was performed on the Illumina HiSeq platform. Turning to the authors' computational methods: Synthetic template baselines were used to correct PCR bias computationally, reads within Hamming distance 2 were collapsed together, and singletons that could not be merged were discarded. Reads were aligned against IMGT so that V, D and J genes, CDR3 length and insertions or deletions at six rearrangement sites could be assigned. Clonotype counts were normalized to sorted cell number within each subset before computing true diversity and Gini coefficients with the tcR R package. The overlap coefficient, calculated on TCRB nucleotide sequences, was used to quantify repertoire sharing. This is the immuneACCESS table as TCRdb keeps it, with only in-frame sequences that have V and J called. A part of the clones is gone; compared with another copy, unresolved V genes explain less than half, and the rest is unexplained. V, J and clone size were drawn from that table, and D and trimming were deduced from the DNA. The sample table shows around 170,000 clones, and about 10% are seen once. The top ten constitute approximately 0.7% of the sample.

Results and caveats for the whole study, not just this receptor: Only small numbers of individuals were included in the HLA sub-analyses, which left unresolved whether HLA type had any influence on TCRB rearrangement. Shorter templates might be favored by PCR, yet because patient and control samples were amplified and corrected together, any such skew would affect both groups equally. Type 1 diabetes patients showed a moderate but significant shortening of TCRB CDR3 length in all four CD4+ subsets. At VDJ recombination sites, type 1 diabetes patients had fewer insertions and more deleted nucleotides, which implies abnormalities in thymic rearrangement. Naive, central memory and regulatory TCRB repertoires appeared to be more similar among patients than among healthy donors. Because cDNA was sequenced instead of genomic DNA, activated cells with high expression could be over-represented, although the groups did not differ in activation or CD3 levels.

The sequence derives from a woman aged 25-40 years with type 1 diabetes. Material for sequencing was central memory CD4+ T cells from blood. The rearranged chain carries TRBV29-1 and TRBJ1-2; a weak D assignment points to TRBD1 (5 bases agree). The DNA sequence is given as TGCAGCGCCACAGACAGTGACTATGGCTACACCTTC. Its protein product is CSATDSDYGYTF.